This T cell receptor (beta chain) was documented in a study of blood T cell repertoires in COVID-19 (dated by TCRdb to the early 2020s). In the study overall: The collaborator samples originated in the United States, Italy and Spain and spanned the acute and convalescent phases of COVID-19. The prospective study material was composed of cDNA or gDNA derived from T cells, B-cell-depleted T cells, or PBMCs. The dataset comprised deeply sampled blood TCRbeta repertoires from subjects exposed to, actively infected with, or recovered from COVID-19. The repertoires were made available in a free public database intended to serve as a resource for research on the immune response to SARS-CoV-2. The samples were drawn from two sources: the first 160 participants of the ongoing ImmuneRACE study, and over 1,000 subjects contributed by 6 global collaborators. Nearly every sample came with metadata listing a de-identified subject ID, COVID-19 status, age in years and sex. Where available, HLA class I and class II types were taken from metadata supplied by the sample provider and were not determined by assay-based typing.

Germline trimming amounts to 7 bases on V and 3 bases on J, with 8 as the count of junction bases outside the gene matches. The germline V gene supplies CDR1 SQVTM and CDR2 ANQGSEA. Inclusive of the bounding cysteine and phenylalanine, the CDR3 is 13 residues long. The DNA shown is the 39-base CDR3, in frame from base 1. The immunoSEQ Assay, a bias-controlled multiplex PCR, was used to amplify TCRbeta CDR3 regions from genomic DNA. The authors' analysis ran thus. The number of nucleated cells in each sample was estimated by amplification of reference gene primers within the assay. To quantify the absolute abundance of each unique TCRbeta CDR3 rearrangement, sequence reads were collapsed and filtered. Productive Simpson clonality was computed per sample as the square root of Simpson's diversity index over productive rearrangements. TCRdb's version of the immuneACCESS table is confined to in-frame rearrangements and falls short of the full clone set. An unresolved V gene accounts for under half of the shortfall where checked; the remainder is of unknown origin. The V and J calls and clone size were taken over from that table, and D and trimming were inferred from the DNA. The sample data list approximately 200,000 clones, and about 88% of these were observed just once. The biggest ten clones account for about 4.7% of the sample.

What the authors observed across the whole study: The quantity of clinical and demographic metadata differed by source and by participant and was supplied without curation.

A word on this clone: Which antigen it targets is not known. Per-base qualities were not stored, and no clone one base away is much larger.

In the prospective study, participants were about 18 to 90 years old, resided in about two dozen geographic areas of the United States, and were enrolled through a virtual design. To assign participants to cohorts, the prospective study relied on clinical history that participants themselves reported in a screening survey and a study questionnaire. Exposed participants had been in contact with someone with a PCR-confirmed or clinician-diagnosed COVID-19 case within 2 weeks of study entry. Mobile phlebotomists in the prospective study collected whole blood, serum and a nasopharyngeal or oropharyngeal swab from every participant. Prospective study participants could optionally give additional blood draws and questionnaires over an approximately two-month period. Before DNA extraction, prospective study blood samples were shipped either frozen or at room temperature.

Material for sequencing was PBMCs or T cells enriched from blood (not recorded which). The chain employs TRBV29-1 and TRBJ2-7, and TRBD2 aligns with 8 junction nucleotides. This sequence originates from a woman aged 25-40 years who had been exposed to COVID-19. The CDR3 protein sequence reads: CSADGGAGYEQYF. The DNA sequence is given as TGCAGCGCCGACGGGGGGGCAGGCTACGAGCAGTACTTC.